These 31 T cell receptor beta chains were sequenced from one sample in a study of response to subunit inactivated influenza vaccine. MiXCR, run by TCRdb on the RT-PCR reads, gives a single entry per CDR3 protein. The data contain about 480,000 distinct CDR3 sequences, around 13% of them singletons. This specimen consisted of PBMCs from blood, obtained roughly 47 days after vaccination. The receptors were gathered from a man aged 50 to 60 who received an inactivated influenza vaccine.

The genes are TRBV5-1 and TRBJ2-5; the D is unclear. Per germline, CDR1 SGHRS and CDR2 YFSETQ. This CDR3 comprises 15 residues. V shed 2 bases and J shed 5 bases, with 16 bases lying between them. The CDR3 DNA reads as TGCGCCAGCAGCTTAGGTCGATCGGGCTGGGAGACCCAGTACTTC. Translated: CASSLGRSGWETQYF.

This CDR3 is CSAEHRSQGLYEQYF. CDR3 DNA sequence: TGCAGTGCTGAACACAGGTCCCAGGGGTTATACGAGCAGTACTTC. The rearrangement links TRBV20-1 to TRBJ2-7; a weak D match, TRBD1 (6 bases). Per the germline V gene, CDR1 is DFQATT and CDR2 is SNEGSKA (reference sequence). There are 15 residues in the CDR3. The V and J ends lost 5 bases and 4 bases respectively, with 21 bases between them.

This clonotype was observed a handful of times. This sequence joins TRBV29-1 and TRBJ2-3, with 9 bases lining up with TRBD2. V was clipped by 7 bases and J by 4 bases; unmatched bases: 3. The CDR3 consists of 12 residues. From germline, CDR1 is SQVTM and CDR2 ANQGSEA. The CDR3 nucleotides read TGCAGCGCACGACTAGCGGCAGATACGCAGTATTTT. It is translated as CSARLAADTQYF.

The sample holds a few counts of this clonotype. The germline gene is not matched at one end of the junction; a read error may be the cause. Here the CDR3 DNA reads TGCAGTGCCAGAGGACAGTATACCGGGGAGCTGTTTTTT. Protein sequence: CSARGQYTGELFF. This chain links TRBV20-1 with TRBJ2-2, with TRBD1 as a possible D gene (6 bases). The CDR3 is 13 residues long. Germline V gives CDR1 DFQATT, CDR2 SNEGSKA (reference sequence).

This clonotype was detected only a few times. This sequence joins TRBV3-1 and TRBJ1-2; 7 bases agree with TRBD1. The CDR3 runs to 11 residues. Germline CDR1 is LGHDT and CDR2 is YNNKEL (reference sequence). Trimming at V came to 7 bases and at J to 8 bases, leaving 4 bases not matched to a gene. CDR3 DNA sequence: TGTGCCAGCACCCGAGGGGGCGGCTACACCTTC. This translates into CASTRGGGYTF.

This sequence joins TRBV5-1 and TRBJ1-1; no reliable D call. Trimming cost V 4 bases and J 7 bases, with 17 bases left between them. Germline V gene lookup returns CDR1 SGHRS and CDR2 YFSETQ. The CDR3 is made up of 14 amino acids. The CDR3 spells CASSQPQPPHEAFF. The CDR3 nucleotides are TGCGCCAGCAGCCAACCGCAGCCACCACATGAAGCTTTCTTT.

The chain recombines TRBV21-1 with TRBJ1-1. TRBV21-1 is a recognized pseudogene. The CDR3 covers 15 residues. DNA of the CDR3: TGTGCCAGCAGCAAAGCGCGGGGGAGGCTCAGTGAAGCTTTCTTT. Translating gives CASSKARGRLSEAFF.

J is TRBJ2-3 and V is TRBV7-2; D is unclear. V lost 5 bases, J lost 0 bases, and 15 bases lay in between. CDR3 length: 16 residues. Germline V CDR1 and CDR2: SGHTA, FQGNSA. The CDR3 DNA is TGTGCCAGCAGCCCAATGGGATATACTAGCACAGATACGCAGTATTTT. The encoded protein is CASSPMGYTSTDTQYF.

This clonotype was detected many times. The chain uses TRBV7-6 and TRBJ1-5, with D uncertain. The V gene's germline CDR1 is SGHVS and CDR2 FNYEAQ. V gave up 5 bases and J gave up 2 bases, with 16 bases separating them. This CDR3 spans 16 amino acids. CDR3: CASSATLREGNQPQHF. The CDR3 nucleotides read TGTGCCAGCAGCGCAACTCTTCGGGAGGGCAATCAGCCCCAGCATTTT. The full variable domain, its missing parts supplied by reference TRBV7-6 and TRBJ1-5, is GAGVSQSPRYKVTKRGQDVALRCDPISGHVSLYWYRQALGQGPEFLTYFNYEAQQDKSGLPNDRFSAERPEGSISTLTIQRTEQRDSAMYRCASSATLREGNQPQHFGDGTRLSIL.

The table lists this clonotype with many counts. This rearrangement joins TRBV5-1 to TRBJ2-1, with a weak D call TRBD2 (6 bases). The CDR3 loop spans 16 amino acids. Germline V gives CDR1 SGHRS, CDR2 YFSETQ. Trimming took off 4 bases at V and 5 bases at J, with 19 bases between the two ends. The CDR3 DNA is TGCGCCAGCAGCCCGGAGGGCGGGGAAGTACACAATGAGCAGTTCTTC. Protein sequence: CASSPEGGEVHNEQFF. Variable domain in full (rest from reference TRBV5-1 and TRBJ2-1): KAGVTQTPRYLIKTRGQQVTLSCSPISGHRSVSWYQQTPGQGLQFLFEYFSETQRNKGNFPGRFSGRQFSNSRSEMNVSTLELGDSALYLCASSPEGGEVHNEQFFGPGTRLTVL.

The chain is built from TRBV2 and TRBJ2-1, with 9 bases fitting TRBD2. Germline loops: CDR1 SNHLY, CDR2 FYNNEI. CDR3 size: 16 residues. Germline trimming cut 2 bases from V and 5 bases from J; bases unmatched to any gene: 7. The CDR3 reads CASSERRLAVNNEQFF. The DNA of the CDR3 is TGTGCCAGCAGTGAACGGAGACTAGCGGTAAACAATGAGCAGTTCTTC.

In nucleotides, the CDR3 is TGTGCCAGCAGTGACGCCATTGGGTCCTACGAGCAGTACTTC. Translated: CASSDAIGSYEQYF. The V and J genes are TRBV25-1 and TRBJ2-7; D gene ambiguous. The CDR3 extends over 14 amino acids. V was clipped by 3 bases and J by 1 base, with 10 bases between them. The germline gives CDR1 MGHDK, CDR2 SYGVNS.

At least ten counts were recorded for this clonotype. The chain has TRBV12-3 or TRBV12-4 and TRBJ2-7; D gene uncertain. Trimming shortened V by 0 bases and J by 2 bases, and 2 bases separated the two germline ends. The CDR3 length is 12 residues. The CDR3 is CASSLAPYEQYF. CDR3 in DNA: TGTGCCAGCAGTTTAGCGCCCTACGAGCAGTACTTC.

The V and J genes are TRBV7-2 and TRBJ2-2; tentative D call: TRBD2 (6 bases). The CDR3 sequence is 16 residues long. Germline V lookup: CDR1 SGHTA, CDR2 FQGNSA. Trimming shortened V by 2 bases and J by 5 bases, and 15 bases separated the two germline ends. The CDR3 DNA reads TGTGCCAGCAGCTTAAATTTTTTGGGGAGGACCGGGGAGCTGTTTTTT. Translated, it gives CASSLNFLGRTGELFF.

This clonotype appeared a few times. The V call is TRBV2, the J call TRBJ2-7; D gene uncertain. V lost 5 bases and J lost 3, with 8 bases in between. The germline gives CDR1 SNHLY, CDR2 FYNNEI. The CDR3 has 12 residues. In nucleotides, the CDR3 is TGTGCCAGCAGTTACTTTGGCTACGAGCAGTACTTC. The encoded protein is CASSYFGYEQYF.

In DNA, the CDR3 is TGTGCCAGCACCCCCCGAAGTATAGCGGGGATCGGGGAGACCCAGTACTTC. Protein: CASTPRSIAGIGETQYF. The chain combines TRBV3-1 with TRBJ2-5, with TRBD2 matching 8 bases. There are 17 residues in the CDR3. Germline V gives CDR1 LGHDT, CDR2 YNNKEL (reference sequence). J was trimmed by 5 bases and V by 7 bases; bases with no gene match: 18.

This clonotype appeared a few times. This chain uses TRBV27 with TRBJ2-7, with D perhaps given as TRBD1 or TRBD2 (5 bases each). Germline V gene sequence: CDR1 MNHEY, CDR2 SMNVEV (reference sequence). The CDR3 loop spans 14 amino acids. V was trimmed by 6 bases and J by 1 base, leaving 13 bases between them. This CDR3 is CASRKPGRSYEQYF. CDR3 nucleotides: TGTGCCAGCAGAAAACCGGGACGTTCCTACGAGCAGTACTTC.

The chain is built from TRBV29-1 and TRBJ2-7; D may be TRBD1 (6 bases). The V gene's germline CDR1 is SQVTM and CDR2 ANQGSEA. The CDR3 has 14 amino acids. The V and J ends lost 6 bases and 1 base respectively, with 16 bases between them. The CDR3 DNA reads TGCAGCGTCGAGGACAGACCTCTTTCCTACGAGCAGTACTTC. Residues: CSVEDRPLSYEQYF.

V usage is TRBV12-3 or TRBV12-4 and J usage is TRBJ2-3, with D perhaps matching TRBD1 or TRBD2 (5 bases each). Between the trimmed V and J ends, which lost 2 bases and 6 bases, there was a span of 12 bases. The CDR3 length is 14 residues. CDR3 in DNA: TGTGCCAGCAGTTTATTGGGGACCGCGGATACGCAGTATTTT. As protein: CASSLLGTADTQYF.

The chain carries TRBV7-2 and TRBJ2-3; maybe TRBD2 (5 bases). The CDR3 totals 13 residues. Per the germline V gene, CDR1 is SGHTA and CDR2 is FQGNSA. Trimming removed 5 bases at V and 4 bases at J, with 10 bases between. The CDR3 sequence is CASSPQRADTQYF. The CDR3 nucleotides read TGTGCCAGCAGCCCACAGAGGGCAGATACGCAGTATTTT.

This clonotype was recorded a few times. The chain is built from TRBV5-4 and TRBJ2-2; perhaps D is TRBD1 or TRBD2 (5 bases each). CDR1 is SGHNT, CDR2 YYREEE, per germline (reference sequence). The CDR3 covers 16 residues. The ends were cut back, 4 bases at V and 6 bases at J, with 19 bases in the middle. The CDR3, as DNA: TGTGCCAGCAGCCCCGGCGAGAGGGGAACGGCCGGGGAGCTGTTTTTT. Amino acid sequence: CASSPGERGTAGELFF.

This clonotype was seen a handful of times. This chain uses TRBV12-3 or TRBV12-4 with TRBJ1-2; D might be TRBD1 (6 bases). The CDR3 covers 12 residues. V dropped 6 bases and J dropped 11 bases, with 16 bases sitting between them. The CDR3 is CASSFGQLGYTF. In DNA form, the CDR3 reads TGTGCCAGCAGCTTCGGACAGTTGGGGTACACCTTC.

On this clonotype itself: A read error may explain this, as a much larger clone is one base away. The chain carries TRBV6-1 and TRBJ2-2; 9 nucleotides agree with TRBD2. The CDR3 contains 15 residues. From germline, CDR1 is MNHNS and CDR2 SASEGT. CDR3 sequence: CARSETSGITGELFF. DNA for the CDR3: TGTGCCAGAAGTGAGACTAGCGGTATTACCGGGGAGCTGTTTTTT.

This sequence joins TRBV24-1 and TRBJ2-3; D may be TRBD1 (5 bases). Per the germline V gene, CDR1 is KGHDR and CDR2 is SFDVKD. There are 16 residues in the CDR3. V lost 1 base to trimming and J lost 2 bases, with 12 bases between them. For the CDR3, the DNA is TGTGCCACCAGTGATTTAGGAGACAGCACCACAGATACGCAGTATTTT. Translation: CATSDLGDSTTDTQYF.

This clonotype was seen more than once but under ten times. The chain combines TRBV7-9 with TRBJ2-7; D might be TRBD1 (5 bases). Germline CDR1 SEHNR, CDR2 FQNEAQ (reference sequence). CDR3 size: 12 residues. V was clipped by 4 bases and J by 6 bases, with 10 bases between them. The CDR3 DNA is TGTGCCAGCAGCTCCGACAGCCCCGAGCAGTACTTC. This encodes CASSSDSPEQYF.

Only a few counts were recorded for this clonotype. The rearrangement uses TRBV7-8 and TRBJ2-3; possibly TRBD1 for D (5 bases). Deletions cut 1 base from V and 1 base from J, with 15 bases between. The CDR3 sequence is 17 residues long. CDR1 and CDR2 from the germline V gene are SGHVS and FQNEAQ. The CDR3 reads CASSLGAWLGGTDTQYF. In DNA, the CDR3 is TGTGCCAGCAGCTTAGGGGCTTGGCTAGGGGGCACAGATACGCAGTATTTT. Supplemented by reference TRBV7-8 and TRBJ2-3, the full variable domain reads GAGVSQSPRYKVAKRGQDVALRCDPISGHVSLFWYQQALGQGPEFLTYFQNEAQLDKSGLPSDRFFAERPEGSVSTLKIQRTQQEDSAVYLCASSLGAWLGGTDTQYFGPGTRLTVL.

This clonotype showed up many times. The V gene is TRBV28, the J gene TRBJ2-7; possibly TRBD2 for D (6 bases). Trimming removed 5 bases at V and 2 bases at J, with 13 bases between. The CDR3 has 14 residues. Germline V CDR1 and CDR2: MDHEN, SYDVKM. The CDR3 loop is CASSRDGGPYEQYF. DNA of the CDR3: TGTGCCAGCAGTCGGGACGGAGGGCCCTACGAGCAGTACTTC.

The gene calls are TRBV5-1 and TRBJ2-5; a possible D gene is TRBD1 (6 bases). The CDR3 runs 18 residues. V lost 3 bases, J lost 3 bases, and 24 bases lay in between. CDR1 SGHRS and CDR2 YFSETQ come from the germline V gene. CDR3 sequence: CASSSGARGHPGEETQYF. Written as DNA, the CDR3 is TGCGCCAGCAGCTCGGGCGCACGGGGACACCCCGGGGAAGAGACCCAGTACTTC.

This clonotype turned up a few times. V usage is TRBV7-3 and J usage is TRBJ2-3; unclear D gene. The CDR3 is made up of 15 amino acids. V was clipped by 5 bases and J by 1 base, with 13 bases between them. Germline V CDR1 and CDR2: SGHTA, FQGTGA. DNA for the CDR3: TGTGCCAGCAGCCCAACAGTTAGGGGCACAGATACGCAGTATTTT. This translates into CASSPTVRGTDTQYF.

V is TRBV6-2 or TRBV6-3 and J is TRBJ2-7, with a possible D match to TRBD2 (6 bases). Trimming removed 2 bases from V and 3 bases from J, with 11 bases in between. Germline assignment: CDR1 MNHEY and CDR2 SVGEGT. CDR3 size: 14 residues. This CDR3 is CASSYGGFGYEQYF. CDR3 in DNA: TGTGCCAGCAGTTACGGAGGGTTCGGCTACGAGCAGTACTTC.

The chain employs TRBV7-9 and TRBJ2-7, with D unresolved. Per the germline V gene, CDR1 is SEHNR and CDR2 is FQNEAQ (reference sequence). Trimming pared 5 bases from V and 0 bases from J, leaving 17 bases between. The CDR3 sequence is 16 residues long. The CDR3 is CASSPPRGRNSYEQYF. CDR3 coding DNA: TGTGCCAGCAGCCCCCCCCGAGGACGCAACTCCTACGAGCAGTACTTC.